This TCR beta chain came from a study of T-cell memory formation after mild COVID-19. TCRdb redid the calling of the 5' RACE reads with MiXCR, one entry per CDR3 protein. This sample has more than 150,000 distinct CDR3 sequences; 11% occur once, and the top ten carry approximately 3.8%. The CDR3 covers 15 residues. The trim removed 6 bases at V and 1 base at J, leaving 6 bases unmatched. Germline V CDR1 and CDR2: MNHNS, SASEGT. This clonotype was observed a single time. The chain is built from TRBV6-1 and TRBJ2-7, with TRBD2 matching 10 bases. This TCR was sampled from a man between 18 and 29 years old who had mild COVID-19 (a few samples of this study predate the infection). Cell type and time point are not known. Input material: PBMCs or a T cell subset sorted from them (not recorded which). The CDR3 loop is CASSFLAGESYEQYF. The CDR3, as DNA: TGTGCCAGCAGCTTTCTAGCGGGGGAATCCTACGAGCAGTACTTC.